Each of the 18 T cell receptor beta chains below was sequenced from the same sample in a study of low-dose radiotherapy and immunotherapy resistance in tumors. Time point indicated: after trial treatment. As to treatment: LDRT plus nivolumab, ipilimumab, low-dose cyclophosphamide and aspirin (RACIN trial). TRAV- and TRBV-specific primers primed first-strand cDNA, covering alpha and beta chains. With a constant-region primer and a V-primer adapter, TCRs were subjected to 15 to 25 PCR cycles of amplification. One entry per CDR3 protein, called by TCRdb with MiXCR from the reads. The sample consists of tens of thousands of distinct CDR3 sequences, 20% to 25% of them appearing once. The sample in question was PBMCs, obtained after low-dose radiotherapy plus immunotherapy. These receptors were obtained from a female donor with ovarian cancer.

This clonotype was picked up many times. The CDR3: CASSFSGGDYEQYF. CDR3 bases: TGTGCCAGCAGCTTTTCGGGAGGGGACTACGAGCAGTACTTC. The chain combines TRBV7-9 with TRBJ2-7; 8 nucleotides match TRBD2. Germline assignment: CDR1 SEHNR and CDR2 FQNEAQ (reference sequence). Germline trimming cut 3 bases from V and 3 bases from J; bases unmatched to any gene: 4. This CDR3 contains 14 residues.

Many counts were recorded for this clonotype. The chain combines TRBV29-1 with TRBJ2-7; D uncertain. This CDR3 comprises 13 residues. V was pared by 0 bases and J by 3 bases, with 9 bases between. CDR1 is SQVTM, CDR2 ANQGSEA, per germline. The CDR3 region has the DNA TGCAGCGTTGAAGATCCCAAAGACTACGAGCAGTACTTC. This gives the protein CSVEDPKDYEQYF.

This clonotype was found many times. V gene TRBV28 combines with J gene TRBJ2-7; D is unclear. Between the trimmed V and J ends, which lost 3 bases and 4 bases, there was a span of 10 bases. The germline V gene has CDR1 MDHEN and CDR2 SYDVKM. The CDR3 runs 13 residues. Here the CDR3 reads CASSFPNGYEQYF. The CDR3 bases are TGTGCCAGCAGTTTCCCGAATGGTTACGAGCAGTACTTC.

The genes are TRBV11-2 and TRBJ2-1, with D perhaps TRBD1 (7 bases). V dropped 5 bases and J dropped 7 bases, with 21 bases sitting between them. Germline V lookup: CDR1 SGHAT, CDR2 FQNNGV. The CDR3 has 16 residues. This CDR3 reads CASSTSTGRGGNEQFF. CDR3 sequence (DNA): TGTGCCAGCAGCACATCGACAGGGCGGGGCGGGAATGAGCAGTTCTTC.

This clonotype was detected many times. The rearrangement uses TRBV18 and TRBJ2-6; D not resolved. CDR3 length equals 16 residues. Trimming left V 8 bases short and J 0 bases short, with 14 bases between. Germline lookup yields CDR1 KGHSH and CDR2 LQKENI. In DNA, the CDR3 is TGTGCCAGCGCCAGGCAACAGAGCTCTGGGGCCAACGTCCTGACTTTC. The encoded protein is CASARQQSSGANVLTF.

This clonotype was observed many times. The chain uses TRBV28 and TRBJ2-3; the match to TRBD2 covers 8 bases. CDR1 and CDR2 from the germline V gene are MDHEN and SYDVKM. There are 17 residues in the CDR3. With V trimmed by 3 bases and J by 2 bases, 10 bases remained unmatched. The CDR3 reads CASSFLRTGGPTDTQYF. In DNA, the CDR3 is TGTGCCAGCAGTTTCCTTCGGACGGGGGGGCCCACAGATACGCAGTATTTT.

This clonotype has ten or more counts. This chain links TRBV28 with TRBJ2-3; a possible D gene is TRBD2 (6 bases). V lost 1 base and J lost 1, with 9 bases in between. This CDR3 comprises 15 residues. Germline V CDR1 and CDR2: MDHEN, SYDVKM. The CDR3 loop is CASSLSGVGTDTQYF. CDR3 DNA sequence: TGTGCCAGCAGTTTATCGGGGGTTGGCACAGATACGCAGTATTTT.

Many counts were recorded for this clonotype. The chain joins TRBV29-1 to TRBJ2-3, with TRBD2 as a possible D gene (6 bases). This CDR3 contains 14 residues. The V gene lost 4 bases and the J gene lost 1 base, with 12 bases spanning the gap. The germline V gene encodes CDR1 SQVTM and CDR2 ANQGSEA. The DNA of the CDR3 is TGCAGCGTTGTTCTGGCTAGCGGCACAGATACGCAGTATTTT. It specifies CSVVLASGTDTQYF.

This clonotype was seen ten or more times. The chain carries TRBV2 and TRBJ2-5; no clear D. V was clipped by 4 bases and J by 5 bases, with 8 bases between them. CDR1 is SNHLY and CDR2 is FYNNEI in the germline V gene. This CDR3 has 12 residues. In DNA form, the CDR3 reads TGTGCCAGCAGTGTAGGGCGGGAGACCCAGTACTTC. Protein: CASSVGRETQYF. Using reference TRBV2 and TRBJ2-5 for the parts outside the CDR3, the full variable domain is EPEVTQTPSHQVTQMGQEVILRCVPISNHLYFYWYRQILGQKVEFLVSFYNNEISEKSEIFDDQFSVERPDGSNFTLKIRSTKLEDSAMYFCASSVGRETQYFGPGTRLLVL.

This clonotype was recorded at least ten times. The chain joins TRBV7-6 to TRBJ1-1; TRBD1 agrees at 9 bases. V shed 4 bases, J shed 7 bases, and the junction held 7 bases outside the gene matches. The CDR3 length is 14 residues. Germline-derived CDR1 and CDR2 are SGHVS and FNYEAQ. The CDR3 reads CASSSQGANGEAFF. The CDR3 nucleotides read TGTGCCAGCAGCTCACAGGGGGCTAATGGTGAAGCTTTCTTT.

This clonotype has a handful of counts. This chain connects TRBV10-3 to TRBJ1-3, with 10 bases lining up with TRBD1. The CDR3 consists of 17 residues. J was trimmed by 0 bases and V by 8 bases; bases with no gene match: 10. Germline CDR1 ENHRY, CDR2 SYGVKD. In nucleotides, the CDR3 is TGTGCCATCGGGGAGACAGGGGGCCGATACTCTGGAAACACCATATATTTT. It encodes CAIGETGGRYSGNTIYF.

This clonotype was counted ten times or more. The chain recombines TRBV6-5 with TRBJ2-5, with 7 nucleotides matching TRBD1. After removal of 5 bases from V and 4 bases from J, the junction contained 10 bases not matched to a gene. This CDR3 has 15 amino acids. Per the germline V gene, CDR1 is MNHEY and CDR2 is SVGAGI. CDR3 in DNA: TGTGCCAGCAGTAAGACAGGGACGGCGAGAGAGACCCAGTACTTC. Translating it yields CASSKTGTARETQYF.

This clonotype occurred many times. V is TRBV10-1 and J is TRBJ2-1; 8 bases are a match to TRBD2. Germline loops: CDR1 WNHNN, CDR2 SYGVQD (reference sequence). V lost 4 bases, J lost 9 bases, and 11 bases stayed unmatched. The CDR3 is 15 residues long. The CDR3 is CASSGAGEGTGEQFF. The CDR3 bases are TGCGCCAGCAGTGGAGCGGGAGAGGGAACGGGTGAGCAGTTCTTC.

In DNA form, the CDR3 reads TGTGCCAGCACCCGTTCCTACGAGCAGTACTTC. This codes for CASTRSYEQYF. The rearrangement uses TRBV5-5 and TRBJ2-7, with D unclear. Trimming took 6 bases from V and 1 from J, leaving 5 bases between them. CDR3 length: 11 amino acids. CDR1 is SGHKS and CDR2 is YYEKEE in the germline V gene (reference sequence).

About this clonotype itself: Only one base separates this from a far larger clonotype, so it likely reflects a read error. V usage is TRBV2 and J usage is TRBJ2-1, with 14 bases identical to TRBD2. Per germline, CDR1 SNHLY and CDR2 FYNNEI. The CDR3 is 15 residues long. J gave up 5 bases and V 6 bases, and 3 bases lay outside the gene matches. CDR3 DNA: TGTGCCAGCAGACCGGGACTAGCGGGAGACAATGAGCAGTTCTTC. Residues: CASRPGLAGDNEQFF.

The CDR3 reads CASSFSGGPYEQYF. As DNA, the CDR3 is TGTGCCAGCAGTTTCAGCGGGGGTCCCTACGAGCAGTACTTC. V and J are TRBV12-3 or TRBV12-4 and TRBJ2-7; TRBD2 agrees at 8 bases. The CDR3 length is 14 residues. After removal of 3 bases from V and 2 bases from J, the junction contained 3 bases not matched to a gene.

This clonotype came up many times. This chain joins TRBV27 and TRBJ2-5, with unresolved D. Trimming pared 0 bases from V and 9 bases from J, leaving 17 bases between. This CDR3 is built from 15 residues. CDR1 and CDR2 from the germline V gene are MNHEY and SMNVEV (reference sequence). This CDR3 reads CASSLSLLELDSQYF. In nucleotides, the CDR3 is TGTGCCAGCAGTTTATCTTTGTTAGAGCTAGACTCCCAGTACTTC.

This clonotype showed up many times. The CDR3 nucleotides are TGTGCCAGCAGCATCACCACATCTCCTGGAAACACCATATATTTT. This sequence encodes CASSITTSPGNTIYF. The J gene is TRBJ1-3, the V gene TRBV7-2; D remains unclear. The CDR3 length is 15 residues. Deletions cut 5 bases from V and 2 bases from J, with 13 bases between. The germline CDR1 and CDR2 sequences are SGHTA and FQGNSA.